The 30 T cell receptor beta chains in this list originate from one sample, sequenced in a study of blood T cell repertoires in COVID-19 (dated by TCRdb to 2020 to 2021). Libraries came from the immunoSEQ multiplex PCR assay. Held by TCRdb, this immuneACCESS table contains in-frame sequences only and omits some clones. Under half of the omission traces to an unresolved V gene where checked; the cause of the rest is unknown. The sample table shows about 200,000 clones, and about 78% are seen once. The ten largest clones take up 4.5% to 7% of the sample. The specimen sequenced was peripheral blood. The receptor source for this set is a woman in her seventies with acute or convalescent COVID-19.

The chain has TRBV7-9 and TRBJ1-5; TRBD1 aligns across 9 bases. Germline CDR1 SEHNR, CDR2 FQNEAQ (reference sequence). V lost 6 bases to trimming and J lost 6 bases; unmatched junction nucleotides: 6. There are 14 residues in the CDR3. This chain's CDR3 is CASSSGQGIQPQHF. In DNA, the CDR3 is TGTGCCAGCAGTTCGGGACAGGGAATTCAGCCCCAGCATTTT.

V and J are TRBV6-5 and TRBJ1-3; the D gene is possibly TRBD1 (6 bases). Germline CDR1 and CDR2: MNHEY and SVGAGI. The CDR3 is made up of 13 amino acids. V was clipped by 7 bases and J by 8 bases, with 15 bases between them. The CDR3 reads CASKKQGSDTIYF. The CDR3 bases are TGTGCCAGCAAAAAACAGGGATCGGACACCATATATTTT.

The CDR3 DNA follows: TGTGCCAGCCGCTTAGGGACAGGGAGGCAAGAGACCCAGTACTTC. Its protein product is CASRLGTGRQETQYF. The J gene is TRBJ2-5, the V gene TRBV28; 9 bases agree with TRBD1. This CDR3 comprises 15 residues. CDR1 is MDHEN and CDR2 is SYDVKM in the germline V gene. V gave up 8 bases and J gave up 2 bases; unmatched junction bases: 9.

The rearrangement joins TRBV3-1 (or the pseudogene TRBV3-2) to TRBJ1-3; possibly TRBD1 for D (6 bases). The V and J ends lost 2 bases and 0 bases respectively, with 11 bases between them. Germline assignment: CDR1 LGHDT and CDR2 YNNKEL (reference sequence). The CDR3 covers 16 residues. Here the CDR3 reads CASSQTHRDSGNTIYF. CDR3 sequence (DNA): TGTGCCAGCAGCCAAACCCACAGGGACTCTGGAAACACCATATATTTT.

The chain employs TRBV29-1 and TRBJ1-4; D unresolved. The V gene's germline CDR1 is SQVTM and CDR2 ANQGSEA. CDR3 length equals 14 residues. The V and J ends lost 2 bases and 5 bases respectively, with 12 bases between them. The CDR3 DNA reads TGCAGCGTTGAATCTCCGACGGGGAATGAAAAACTGTTTTTT. Translating it yields CSVESPTGNEKLFF. Using reference TRBV29-1 and TRBJ1-4 for the parts outside the CDR3, the full variable domain is SAVISQKPSRDICQRGTSLTIQCQVDSQVTMMFWYRQQPGQSLTLIATANQGSEATYESGFVIDKFPISRPNLTFSTLTVSNMSPEDSSIYLCSVESPTGNEKLFFGSGTQLSVL.

This sequence joins TRBV28 and TRBJ1-3; D may be TRBD1 (5 bases). Germline assignment: CDR1 MDHEN and CDR2 SYDVKM. V was clipped by 3 bases and J by 3 bases, with 12 bases between them. This CDR3 comprises 15 residues. CDR3 nucleotide sequence: TGTGCCAGCAGTTTCCCAGGGAGGGGTGGAAACACCATATATTTT. Protein sequence: CASSFPGRGGNTIYF. Based on the CDR3 plus reference TRBV28 and TRBJ1-3, the full variable domain is DVKVTQSSRYLVKRTGEKVFLECVQDMDHENMFWYRQDPGLGLRLIYFSYDVKMKEKGDIPEGYSVSREKKERFSLILESASTNQTSMYLCASSFPGRGGNTIYFGEGSWLTVV.

The chain couples TRBV3-1 (or the pseudogene TRBV3-2) to TRBJ2-4; TRBD2 is a possible D gene (5 bases). The germline CDR1 and CDR2 sequences are LGHDT and YNNKEL (reference sequence). Trimming removed 2 bases at V and 0 bases at J, with 8 bases between. The CDR3 loop spans 15 amino acids. CDR3 bases: TGTGCCAGCAGCCAACTTGCGGGAGCCAAAAACATTCAGTACTTC. Amino acids: CASSQLAGAKNIQYF.

The chain links TRBV5-6 to TRBJ2-6; D is possibly TRBD1 (5 bases). Germline-derived CDR1 and CDR2 are SGHDT and YYEEEE. The length of the CDR3 is 16 residues. V lost 0 bases to trimming and J lost 2 bases, with 9 bases between them. In nucleotides, the CDR3 is TGTGCCAGCAGCTTGGGCAGGGAAGCTGGGGCCAACGTCCTGACTTTC. Amino acids: CASSLGREAGANVLTF.

This chain links TRBV5-8 with TRBJ1-1; no firm D call. V was shortened by 4 bases and J by 6 bases, with 10 bases between the two germline ends. CDR1 SGHTS and CDR2 YDEGEE come from the germline V gene. The CDR3 has 12 amino acids. CDR3 nucleotide sequence: TGTGCCAGCAGCGCCCGGGATCCTGAAGCTTTCTTT. Translating it yields CASSARDPEAFF.

This rearrangement joins TRBV15 to TRBJ1-5; 7 bases are shared with TRBD1. Germline assignment: CDR1 LNHNV and CDR2 YYDKDF (reference sequence). The J segment lost 0 bases and the V segment lost 3 bases, leaving 2 bases of the junction unmatched. CDR3 length: 15 amino acids. CDR3 bases: TGTGCCACCAGCAGGGGGGACAGTAGCAATCAGCCCCAGCATTTT. The encoded protein is CATSRGDSSNQPQHF. Supplemented by reference TRBV15 and TRBJ1-5, the full variable domain reads DAMVIQNPRYQVTQFGKPVTLSCSQTLNHNVMYWYQQKSSQAPKLLFHYYDKDFNNEADTPDNFQSRRPNTSFCFLDIRSPGLGDTAMYLCATSRGDSSNQPQHFGDGTRLSIL.

The chain employs TRBV7-8 and TRBJ2-3; no reliable D call. Trimming cost V 4 bases and J 0 bases, with 8 bases left between them. This CDR3 comprises 14 residues. The V gene's germline CDR1 is SGHVS and CDR2 FQNEAQ. The CDR3 loop is CASSSLTSTDTQYF. The CDR3 DNA reads as TGTGCCAGCAGCTCGTTGACTAGCACAGATACGCAGTATTTT.

The chain uses TRBV24-1 and TRBJ2-1; 7 positions match TRBD1. V dropped 2 bases and J dropped 4; count of bases not matched to a gene: 13. The CDR3 is made up of 18 amino acids. Germline V gene lookup returns CDR1 KGHDR and CDR2 SFDVKD. The chain's CDR3 is CATSDSTTGAGGYNEQFF. CDR3 sequence (DNA): TGTGCCACCAGTGATTCCACTACCGGGGCAGGGGGTTACAATGAGCAGTTCTTC.

The genes are TRBV5-1 and TRBJ2-2; no definite D call. This CDR3 has 14 residues. The V end lost 7 bases, the J end lost 1 base, and 11 bases lay between the germline ends. Germline V lookup: CDR1 SGHRS, CDR2 YFSETQ. CDR3 coding DNA: TGCGCCAGCCGCCCTACCGAGAACACCGGGGAGCTGTTTTTT. Encoded protein: CASRPTENTGELFF. Supplemented by reference TRBV5-1 and TRBJ2-2, the full variable domain reads KAGVTQTPRYLIKTRGQQVTLSCSPISGHRSVSWYQQTPGQGLQFLFEYFSETQRNKGNFPGRFSGRQFSNSRSEMNVSTLELGDSALYLCASRPTENTGELFFGEGSRLTVL.

The chain carries TRBV11-2 and TRBJ2-1; D possibly corresponds to TRBD2 (5 bases). CDR1 and CDR2 from the germline V gene are SGHAT and FQNNGV. The CDR3 sequence is 13 residues long. V gave up 6 bases and J gave up 4 bases, with 10 bases separating them. The CDR3 loop is CASSSGVYNEQFF. Here the CDR3 DNA reads TGTGCCAGCAGTTCCGGGGTATACAATGAGCAGTTCTTC.

The chain couples TRBV5-1 to TRBJ2-2, with D perhaps TRBD2 (6 bases). CDR1 and CDR2 from the germline V gene are SGHRS and YFSETQ. The V end lost 5 bases, the J end lost 5 bases, and 16 bases lay between the germline ends. CDR3 length: 15 residues. The CDR3 spells CASRGAVGGTGELFF. Here the CDR3 DNA reads TGCGCCAGCAGAGGTGCAGTTGGGGGGACCGGGGAGCTGTTTTTT.

The chain is built from TRBV3-1 (or the pseudogene TRBV3-2) and TRBJ2-2, with a weak D call TRBD2 (6 bases). The CDR3 contains 13 residues. Germline V CDR1 and CDR2: LGHDT, YNNKEL (reference sequence). V was cut by 10 bases and J by 6 bases, with 15 bases left in between. CDR3 in DNA: TGTGCCACCGGGACTCTTGGGGCCGGGGAGCTGTTTTTT. This encodes CATGTLGAGELFF.

In DNA form, the CDR3 reads TGCGCCAGCAGCTACGGGGACAGCTACGAGCAGTACTTC. This encodes CASSYGDSYEQYF. V is TRBV5-1 and J is TRBJ2-7; 7 positions match TRBD1. The J segment lost 3 bases and the V segment lost 3 bases, leaving 3 bases of the junction unmatched. CDR1 SGHRS and CDR2 YFSETQ come from the germline V gene. This CDR3 has 13 amino acids.

The V gene is TRBV24-1, the J gene TRBJ2-5; TRBD1 matches 8 bases. The ends lost 5 bases at V and 2 bases at J; junction bases unmatched: 6. From germline, CDR1 is KGHDR and CDR2 SFDVKD. The CDR3 has 15 amino acids. In nucleotides, the CDR3 is TGTGCCACCAGTGGGACAGGGAGTGGGCAAGAGACCCAGTACTTC. Its translation: CATSGTGSGQETQYF.

This chain links TRBV28 with TRBJ2-2; 7 bases match TRBD1. The CDR3 totals 15 residues. The germline CDR1 and CDR2 sequences are MDHEN and SYDVKM. The V segment lost 3 bases and the J segment 6 bases; nucleotides outside the gene matches: 7. CDR3 sequence: CASSLHDRDAGELFF. The CDR3 DNA is TGTGCCAGCAGTTTGCACGACAGGGACGCCGGGGAGCTGTTTTTT.

J is TRBJ2-7 and V is TRBV4-2; the match to TRBD1 covers 9 bases. This CDR3 comprises 15 residues. From germline, CDR1 is LGHNA and CDR2 YNFKEQ. Trimming cost V 4 bases and J 5 bases; bases outside gene matches: 9. The CDR3, as DNA: TGTGCCAGCAGCCTGGGACAGGGATCTTTCGACGAGCAGTACTTC. Translating gives CASSLGQGSFDEQYF.

The J gene is TRBJ1-4, the V gene TRBV13, with TRBD1 matching over 9 bases. The CDR3 extends over 13 amino acids. Unmatched junction bases numbered 6, after V lost 8 bases and J lost 8 bases. The germline CDR1 and CDR2 sequences are PRHDT and FYEKMQ (reference sequence). The CDR3 protein is CASGNRGREKLFF. The CDR3 DNA reads TGTGCCAGCGGAAACAGGGGGCGAGAAAAACTGTTTTTT. The variable domain in full, completed from reference TRBV13 and TRBJ1-4, reads AAGVIQSPRHLIKEKRETATLKCYPIPRHDTVYWYQQGPGQDPQFLISFYEKMQSDKGSIPDRFSAQQFSDYHSELNMSSLELGDSALYFCASGNRGREKLFFGSGTQLSVL.

The chain employs TRBV18 and TRBJ1-1; 8 bases align to TRBD1. The CDR3 has 15 amino acids. V lost 3 bases, J lost 5 bases, and 8 bases stayed unmatched. CDR1 is KGHSH, CDR2 LQKENI, per germline. The CDR3 spells CASSPTGARITEAFF. DNA for the CDR3: TGTGCCAGCTCACCGACAGGGGCTCGGATTACTGAAGCTTTCTTT.

This clone appeared a few times. The chain is built from TRBV10-3 and TRBJ2-3; D ambiguous. CDR3 length: 14 amino acids. Germline loops: CDR1 ENHRY, CDR2 SYGVKD. Trimming took off 10 bases at V and 4 bases at J, with 18 bases between the two ends. Here the CDR3 reads CATRESRGADTQYF. CDR3 in DNA: TGTGCCACGCGCGAGTCCAGAGGAGCAGATACGCAGTATTTT.

The chain carries TRBV25-1 and TRBJ1-5; 11 bases are a match to TRBD1. J lost 7 bases, V lost 4 bases, and 3 bases had no gene match. Germline loops: CDR1 MGHDK, CDR2 SYGVNS. There are 14 residues in the CDR3. CDR3 DNA: TGTGCCAGCAGTGGGACAGGGGGCTGGCAGCCCCAGCATTTT. Encoded protein: CASSGTGGWQPQHF. The full variable domain, in which reference TRBV25-1 and TRBJ1-5 provide the parts outside the CDR3, is EADIYQTPRYLVIGTGKKITLECSQTMGHDKMYWYQQDPGMELHLIHYSYGVNSTEKGDLSSESTVSRIRTEHFPLTLESARPSHTSQYLCASSGTGGWQPQHFGDGTRLSIL.

The chain's CDR3 is CASSLTPGGAGELFF. CDR3 nucleotides: TGTGCCAGCAGCCTAACCCCCGGCGGGGCCGGGGAGCTGTTTTTT. The rearrangement uses TRBV11-2 and TRBJ2-2; tentatively, D is TRBD2 (6 bases). This CDR3 is built from 15 residues. CDR1 and CDR2 from the germline V gene are SGHAT and FQNNGV. Trimming removed 5 bases at V and 6 bases at J, with 16 bases between.

The chain joins TRBV5-5 to TRBJ2-7; 9 bases match TRBD2. In germline, CDR1 is SGHKS, CDR2 YYEKEE (reference sequence). V was pared by 3 bases and J by 6 bases, with 7 bases of the junction left unmatched. The CDR3 is 14 amino acids. CDR3 sequence reads: CASSWLAGVSEQYF. In DNA form, the CDR3 reads TGTGCCAGCAGCTGGTTAGCGGGAGTAAGCGAGCAGTACTTC.

This clone was found a few times. The rearrangement joins TRBV6-5 to TRBJ1-5; tentatively, D is TRBD1 (5 bases). The ends were cut back, 3 bases at V and 2 bases at J, with 11 bases in the middle. The germline V gene encodes CDR1 MNHEY and CDR2 SVGAGI. The CDR3 is 15 amino acids. CDR3 residues: CASSYGQGGNQPQHF. The CDR3 nucleotides are TGTGCCAGCAGTTATGGGCAGGGCGGCAATCAGCCCCAGCATTTT.

This chain links TRBV11-2 with TRBJ1-5, with D unclear. CDR1 is SGHAT and CDR2 is FQNNGV in the germline V gene. V was pared by 0 bases and J by 4 bases, with 10 bases between. The length of the CDR3 is 15 residues. The CDR3 nucleotides read TGTGCCAGCAGCTTAGATAGCGGGCATAATCAGCCCCAGCATTTT. This encodes CASSLDSGHNQPQHF.

V usage is TRBV7-2 and J usage is TRBJ1-5; D might be TRBD1 (6 bases). The CDR3 length is 14 residues. V lost 5 bases to trimming and J lost 4 bases, with 12 bases between them. Germline V lookup: CDR1 SGHTA, CDR2 FQGNSA. Written as DNA, the CDR3 is TGTGCCAGCAGCCCCGGACAGCGAAATCAGCCCCAGCATTTT. Encoded protein: CASSPGQRNQPQHF.

This rearrangement joins TRBV14 to TRBJ2-7; weak D call: TRBD1 (6 bases). V was trimmed by 0 bases and J by 7 bases, leaving 16 bases between them. This CDR3 spans 15 amino acids. Germline lookup yields CDR1 SGHDN and CDR2 FVKESK. CDR3 loop: CASSQELWSRGEQYF. In DNA form, the CDR3 reads TGTGCCAGCAGCCAAGAATTGTGGTCTAGGGGGGAGCAGTACTTC.